The present T cell receptor (beta chain) was sequenced within a study of blood T cells in healthy people across ages. Notes on the study in general: The study lacked donor CMV status, which possibly confounded expanded clonotype changes.

Primed by a sample-barcoded 5' primer and a J-beta primer mix, a second PCR proceeded for 7 to 11 cycles. MiXCR, run by TCRdb on the 5' RACE reads, gives a single entry per CDR3 protein. This table holds over 700,000 distinct CDR3 sequences, 25% found once. This clonotype was observed a handful of times. Its antigen is currently unknown. This CDR3 has 14 amino acids. Trimming took off 8 bases at V and 6 bases at J, with 16 bases between the two ends. Germline V gene data show CDR1 as MGHRA and CDR2 as YSYEKL. These data also featured in a second study, about T cells of mothers and their children. That source notes: The second PCR's M1S primer added sample barcodes and 2-4 random nucleotides.

Material: blood. The receptor was derived from a boy between 10 and 17 years old in good health. The genes are TRBV4-1 and TRBJ1-4; tentatively, D is TRBD1 (6 bases). In DNA form, the CDR3 reads TGCGCCAGCTCAGACACAGGGTTTGATGAAAAACTGTTTTTT. It translates to CASSDTGFDEKLFF.